Sequencing of this T cell receptor (beta chain) was carried out in a study of cytomegalovirus exposure and HLA in healthy donors (dated by TCRdb to about 2017). For the wider study: An earlier analysis of approximately 600 of the donors reported 250 to 350 Gb of sequence data and roughly 110 million unique TCR beta sequences from 190 million or so T cells. Alongside the repertoire data, information on donor age, sex, ethnicity and CMV serostatus was compiled. The T cell repertoires of around 670 subjects were profiled by immunosequencing and related to cytomegalovirus serostatus. Among around 400 genotyped donors of the cohort, an average of approximately 230,000 unique TCR beta nucleotide sequences were sequenced per donor, roughly 20% of them non-productive. In addition to the first cohort of 650 to 750 subjects, a separate validation cohort of over 90 different subjects was used. The aim of the study was to test whether cataloging public T cell receptors could identify signatures of past pathogen exposure. To study patterns of TCR occurrence, a later analysis re-analyzed previously published TCR beta repertoires from several hundred donors and added high-resolution HLA genotyping. The study combined high-throughput TCR immunosequencing, statistical association of individual TCRs with disease status, and machine learning to predict cytomegalovirus infection status. In an earlier analysis of roughly 540 of the donors, high-throughput TCR beta sequencing was used to judge whether each TCR beta V gene segment behaved as functional or pseudogenic. Typing coverage varied by locus: roughly 620-630 donors for A, B, C, DRB1 and DQB1; approximately 500 for DQA1; approximately 610 for DPA1; more than 450 for DPB1. Of the roughly 390 genotyped donors, about 84% fell in the genetic ancestry cluster associated with self-reported Caucasian donors. Roughly 320 gigabases of sequencing data and 70 million to 100 million unique TCR sequences made up an early release that covered approximately 650 HLA-typed donors. Several DR-DQ haplotypes were handled as single units for association and clustering because linkage in the cohort was strong. Rather than drawing on any new phenotypic data, the later analysis identified candidate immune exposures from TCR beta sequences and the way those sequences occurred across donors. All discovery cohort repertoires had been generated on a single sequencing platform. A later genetic analysis took genome-wide SNP genotypes for about 60% of the roughly 670 donors and used that subset as a discovery cohort. HLA typing covered class I and class II loci at four-digit resolution. Study-level results and caveats: At a false discovery rate of 0.05, a later analysis linked under 20,000 TCR beta sequences to specific HLA alleles. HLA typing was unavailable for some donors at each locus, so association tests used only the typed subset. In a later analysis, the rate of TCR association differed among HLA loci, with DRB1 alleles having the most associated TCRs and HLA-C alleles having the fewest. An earlier analysis of 450 to 750 of the donors showed that most TCR beta V segments appeared in productive rearrangements either about 87% or about 30% of the time, which broadly matched IMGT annotations. The presence/absence analyses assumed that sequencing depth was roughly uniform across donors, and that assumption may not be true. The study gave a list of 150 to 200 TCR beta chains associated with cytomegalovirus. In a later analysis, several top co-occurrence clusters were reported to appear linked to parvovirus B19, influenza, CMV and Epstein-Barr virus. Cytomegalovirus status was reported to be diagnosed by the classifier with high specificity and sensitivity in both the original and validation cohorts. The only immune exposure information available for the cohort was CMV serostatus. The authors suggested that the approach could potentially be extended to other disease states and immunological phenotypes. The earlier analysis of some 560 of the donors excluded approximately 15 rarely observed V segments, including chromosome 9 orphons, because counts were too low. In a later analysis, HLA-associated TCR beta chains showed more clonal expansion and lower generation probabilities than non-associated chains that were equally common. A later analysis found that most CMV-associated TCR beta chains appeared HLA-restricted, with HLA associations seemingly driven largely by CMV exposure. Correlated functional status among segregating V segments might reflect linkage disequilibrium, but an unknown experimental factor could not be ruled out. In vitro tests confirmed that a few of the cytomegalovirus-associated TCR beta chains recognize cytomegalovirus antigens. According to a later genetic analysis, donors in an Asian-associated ancestry cluster had fewer N-insertions in productive TCRs than the roughly 670-donor mean. A further reported finding was that TCR beta sequences accurately predicted the HLA-A and HLA-B alleles for most subjects in the first cohort. Most TCR sequences were observed very rarely across donors, whereas some public TCRs were present in many individuals. This cohort had only TCR beta chains sequenced, and the lack of alpha or paired-chain data limited which features could be detected. In a later genetic analysis, a missense DCLRE1C variant was associated with V-gene and J-gene trimming of TCR beta chains, and the association was replicated in an independent cohort. A cluster of highly shared sequence variants was judged likely to represent a technical artifact of the sequencing pipeline. Strong co-occurrence of HLA alleles, especially DR and DQ, made assigning TCR associations to individual alleles difficult.

Libraries were constructed by the immunoSEQ multiplex PCR assay. For the multiplex PCR, a mixture combining 60 forward primers for TCR Vbeta segments and 13 reverse primers for TCR Jbeta segments was used. The CDR3 region of rearranged TCR beta genes was amplified from genomic DNA with a multiplex PCR assay. The amplified TCR beta libraries were sequenced on the Illumina HiSeq System as 87-base-pair reads. For the original study's pipeline: Across the roughly 640 repertoires, a later analysis counted around 80 million unique TCR beta chains, around 11 million of which were shared by at least two donors. To remove PCR and sequencing errors, raw reads were error-corrected and collapsed into unique sequences using a nearest-neighbor algorithm that merged closely related sequences. V, D and J gene segments were assigned by aligning CDR3 sequences to IMGT reference sequences. For a sequence to be retained, a match of at least six nucleotides to both a V gene segment and a J gene segment was required. A rearrangement was called productive if the CDR3 had no stop codons and remained in frame with V and J, and every other rearrangement was called non-productive. Following IMGT convention, CDR3 was defined as the stretch from the second conserved V-encoded cysteine to the conserved J-encoded phenylalanine. In an earlier analysis of around 570 of the donors, sequences lacking an unambiguous match to a single V gene segment were excluded. An earlier analysis of several hundred of the donors called V segments functional above 56.7% productive rearrangements and segregating when the between-donor standard deviation exceeded 5%. To diagnose cytomegalovirus status from the catalog of TCR beta chain sequences, a statistical classification framework was built. V and J gene assignment, in a later analysis, came from comparing TCR nucleotide sequences with IMGT/GENE-DB human TR gene sequences. In a later analysis, CDR3 sequences and most-parsimonious VDJ recombination scenarios were assigned using the TCRdist pipeline. In a later analysis, each TCR beta chain was defined by its CDR3 amino acid sequence together with its V-gene family, and reads lacking a unique V-gene family were excluded. In a later analysis, 450 to 600 highly shared, low-generation-probability nucleotide sequences were removed to address suspected cross-contamination and a sequencing artifact. In a later analysis, a clonal expansion index for each public chain was calculated from normalized within-repertoire ranks of inferred template counts. Generation probabilities in a later analysis came from a VDJ recombination model fitted to out-of-frame rearrangements, and those results were checked against IGoR. In a later analysis, hypergeometric tests were used to score TCR-TCR, TCR-HLA and TCR-CMV co-occurrence, with a repertoire-size bias correction applied to TCR pairs. False discovery rates were estimated in a later analysis by permuting HLA or CMV assignments 20 times. A later analysis grouped co-occurring TCRs with DBSCAN, adding TCRdist sequence similarity when clustering within HLA-allele-positive subsets. Repertoires with fewer than 30,000 or more than 120,000 public chains were left out of co-occurrence clustering, as were four to six repertoires with anomalous nucleotide sharing. The table was pulled from immuneACCESS by TCRdb, which kept in-frame rearrangements only. Such tables lose some clones; where checked, under half of the loss comes from unresolved V genes, and the rest has no known cause. The D gene and trimming were derived from the DNA, and the V and J assignments and clone size from that table. This sample lists some 130,000 clones; over 75% were detected once. The ten largest clonotypes hold approximately 4.3% of the sample.

Comments on this clone: This receptor's antigen is unknown. No base-level quality is on record; no much larger clone is a single base apart.

The cohort was made up of under 800 healthy bone marrow donors. At the time of sampling, every cohort member was nominally healthy, though immune exposures that went unrecorded were likely present. Of the 666 cohort members, 289 had positive CMV serostatus and around 350 had negative CMV serostatus, and CMV serostatus was not recorded for the donor. Every donor gave a peripheral blood sample, and the peripheral blood mononuclear cells from that sample were used for TCR beta sequencing. The Qiagen DNeasy Blood Extraction Kit was used to extract genomic DNA from the blood cell samples. Sequenced: PBMCs. The receptor comes from a man under 40 in good health.

Here is the DNA: TGTGCCAGCAGCCATCCGGGAGGTGTCTACAATGAGCAGTTCTTC. This codes for CASSHPGGVYNEQFF. The chain couples TRBV7-3 to TRBJ2-1, and TRBD2 matches 7 of the central bases. Looking up the germline V gene yields CDR1 SGHTA and CDR2 FQGTGA. There are 15 amino acids in the CDR3, from cysteine to phenylalanine inclusive. CDR3 DNA only is kept here, 45 bases in frame from base 1. At the junction V is shortened by 5 bases and J by 3 bases; bases outside the gene matches: 7. Beyond the CDR3, the reference TRBV7-3 and TRBJ2-1 genes provide the residues; the full variable domain reads: GAGVSQTPSNKVTEKGKYVELRCDPISGHTALYWYRQSLGQGPEFLIYFQGTGAADDSGLPNDRFFAVRPEGSVSTLKIQRTERGDSAVYLCASSHPGGVYNEQFFGPGTRLTVL.